This is a list of T cell receptor beta chains from one sample in a study of cytomegalovirus exposure and HLA in healthy donors. Sequencing used immunoSEQ multiplex PCR; TCRdb keeps in-frame clones, though not all of them. The table records 150,000 to 200,000 clones, about three quarters of them present only once. The sample consisted of PBMCs. These receptors originate from a female donor in good health and CMV-seronegative. Each CDR3 is given with its conserved first and last residue. The D gene is left open where the match is weak. Clone size is stated in some rows and not others, as once, few, many or a class when expanded.

j_call | clone_size | v_call | d_call | cdr3_nt | cdr3_aa
TRBJ1-5 | - | TRBV2 | - | TGTGCCAGCAACAGAGATAGTAATCAGCCCCAGCATTTT | CASNRDSNQPQHF
TRBJ1-2 | - | TRBV2 | TRBD1 | TGTGCCAGCAGTCGGGACAGGGTGCCGCCAGGCTACACCTTC | CASSRDRVPPGYTF
TRBJ1-2 | - | TRBV7-2 | - | TGTGCCAGCAGCTTCTCCCGGGAGAACTATGGCTACACCTTC | CASSFSRENYGYTF
TRBJ2-7 | - | TRBV12-5 | - | TGTGCTAGTGGCCACCAAACAGGGAACTACGAGCAGTACTTC | CASGHQTGNYEQYF
TRBJ1-1 | once | TRBV19 | - | TGTGCCAGTAGTATAGCAGCGGGAAGACGGAACACTGAAGCTTTCTTT | CASSIAAGRRNTEAFF
TRBJ1-1 | - | TRBV5-5 | - | TGTGCCAGCAGCCCCAGGAGGCAGAACACTGAAGCTTTCTTT | CASSPRRQNTEAFF
TRBJ1-1 | - | TRBV6-1 | - | TGTGCCAGCAGCTCGGGACAATTAGTTGCTTTCTTT | CASSSGQLVAFF
TRBJ1-2 | - | TRBV5-5 | - | TGTGCCAGCAGCCCAGCACAGAATGGCTACACCTTC | CASSPAQNGYTF
TRBJ1-1 | few | TRBV2 | - | TGTGCCAGCAGTGGAGAAATGAACACTGAAGCTTTCTTT | CASSGEMNTEAFF
TRBJ2-7 | - | TRBV27 | - | TGTGCCAGCAGGTACAAGTACGAGCAGTACTTC | CASRYKYEQYF
TRBJ1-5 | - | TRBV7-8 | TRBD1 | TGTGCCAGCAGCTTAGGGGACAGGGGGCGAACTCAGCCCCAGCATTTT | CASSLGDRGRTQPQHF
TRBJ2-7 | - | TRBV6-6 | TRBD1 | TGTGCCAGCAGAAACACAGGGGGCTACGAGCAGTACTTC | CASRNTGGYEQYF
TRBJ2-4 | - | TRBV19 | TRBD2 | TGTGCCAGTAGTATTGGGGGGAGGGCCGTCAAAAACATTCAGTACTTC | CASSIGGRAVKNIQYF
TRBJ2-1 | once | TRBV9 | - | TGTGCCAGCAGCGTAGCTCCGCAAACTAACAATGAGCAGTTCTTC | CASSVAPQTNNEQFF
TRBJ2-2 | - | TRBV5-1 | - | TGCGCCAGCAGCTTGATGACAGGGAACACCGGGGAGCTGTTTTTT | CASSLMTGNTGELFF
TRBJ2-2 | - | TRBV9 | - | TGTGCCAGCACGGCAGGTGAGGGGAACACCGGGGAGCTGTTTTTT | CASTAGEGNTGELFF
TRBJ2-7 | few | TRBV5-6 | - | TGTGCCAGCAGCTTGGGAACCTACGAGCAGTACTTC | CASSLGTYEQYF
TRBJ2-3 | - | TRBV5-6 | TRBD2 | TGTGCCAGCATCGAACTAGCGGATACCACAGATACGCAGTATTTT | CASIELADTTDTQYF
TRBJ1-4 | few | TRBV6-5 | - | TGTGCCAGCAGTTACGACGCAGACACAACTAATGAAAAACTGTTTTTT | CASSYDADTTNEKLFF
TRBJ1-2 | - | TRBV7-8 | - | TGTGCCAGCAGCATAACAGGGCTTTTAAGTGGCTACACCTTC | CASSITGLLSGYTF
TRBJ2-7 | - | TRBV28 | TRBD1 | TGTGCCAGCAGACCTACGGGACAGAGCTACGAGCAGTACTTC | CASRPTGQSYEQYF
TRBJ2-1 | - | TRBV6-5 | TRBD2 | TGTGCCAGCAGGTGGAGCGGGACCTACAATGAGCAGTTCTTC | CASRWSGTYNEQFF
TRBJ1-1 | few | TRBV4-1 | - | TGCGCCAGCAGCTCCTCCCCAGGGGAGACTGAAGCTTTCTTT | CASSSSPGETEAFF
TRBJ1-1 | - | TRBV6-5 | TRBD1 | TGTGCCAGCAGAGCCGACAGGGGGACGAGCACTGAAGCTTTCTTT | CASRADRGTSTEAFF
TRBJ1-1 | few | TRBV6-1 | - | TGTGCCAGCAGTAGACAGAACACTGAAGCTTTCTTT | CASSRQNTEAFF
TRBJ2-7 | - | TRBV27 | TRBD2 | TGTGCCAGCAGTTTAGTAGCAGCGGGGCGAGGCTACGGGCAGTACTTC | CASSLVAAGRGYGQYF
TRBJ1-5 | - | TRBV5-8 | - | TGTGCCAGCAGCTCCGACAGTAGCAATCAGCCCCAGCATTTT | CASSSDSSNQPQHF
TRBJ2-7 | - | TRBV5-6 | - | TGTGCCAGCAGCTTTTGGCGCGGAATCTACGAGCAGTACTTC | CASSFWRGIYEQYF
TRBJ1-2 | - | TRBV5-4 | TRBD1 | TGTGCCAGCAGCTCGAACACAGGGGGAAGGGGCTACACCTTC | CASSSNTGGRGYTF
TRBJ2-7 | - | TRBV18 | - | TGTGCCAGCTCACCATCCGGGACACATTCCTACGAGCAGTACTTC | CASSPSGTHSYEQYF
TRBJ1-1 | - | TRBV29-1 | - | TGCAGCGTGCCGGCTCAGGGAGGCACTGAAGCTTTCTTT | CSVPAQGGTEAFF
TRBJ1-2 | few | TRBV14 | - | TGTGCCAGCAGCCAAGTAGCAGGGAACTATGGCTACACCTTC | CASSQVAGNYGYTF
TRBJ1-1 | few | TRBV29-1 | TRBD1 | TGCAGCGTTGCTCCGATGGGGCAGGGGGGAAGGACTGAAGCTTTCTTT | CSVAPMGQGGRTEAFF
TRBJ2-1 | - | TRBV27 | - | TGTGCCAGCAGTTTTAGTGGGGAGCAACAGTTCTTC | CASSFSGEQQFF
TRBJ1-3 | few | TRBV6-5 | TRBD1 | TGTGCCAGCAGCAGACAGGGATTTGGAAACACCATATATTTT | CASSRQGFGNTIYF
TRBJ1-2 | - | TRBV9 | TRBD1 | TGTGCCAGCAGCGACCGGACAGGAAGGGGGGATTATGGGTATGGCTACACCTTC | CASSDRTGRGDYGYGYTF
TRBJ1-2 | - | TRBV2 | - | TGTGCCAGCAGTGATGGCGGCTATGGCTACACCTTC | CASSDGGYGYTF
TRBJ1-2 | - | TRBV5-6 | TRBD1 | TGTGCCAGCAGGGTGAGGGACAGGATGGGCCGATACTATGGCTACACCTTC | CASRVRDRMGRYYGYTF